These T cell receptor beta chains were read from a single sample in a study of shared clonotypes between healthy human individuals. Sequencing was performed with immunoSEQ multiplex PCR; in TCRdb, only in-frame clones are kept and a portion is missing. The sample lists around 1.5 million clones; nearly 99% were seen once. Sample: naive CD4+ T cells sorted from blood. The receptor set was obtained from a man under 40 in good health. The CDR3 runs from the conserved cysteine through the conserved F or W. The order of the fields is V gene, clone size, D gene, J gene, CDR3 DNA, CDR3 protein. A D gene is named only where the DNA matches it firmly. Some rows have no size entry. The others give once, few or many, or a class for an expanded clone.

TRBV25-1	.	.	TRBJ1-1	TGTGCCAGCAGTGAATATGACGGTACGATTCGGGTCTTT	CASSEYDGTIRVF
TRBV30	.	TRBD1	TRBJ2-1	TGTGCCTGGAGTGGCTACAGGGGTGAGCAGTTCTTC	CAWSGYRGEQFF
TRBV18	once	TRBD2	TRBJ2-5	TGTGCCAGCTCACCCGCTAGCGGGAGCCAAGAGACCCAGTACTTC	CASSPASGSQETQYF
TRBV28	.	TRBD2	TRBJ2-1	TGTGCCAGCAGTTTGGGAGGACTAGCATTAGCTGAGCAGTTCTTC	CASSLGGLALAEQFF
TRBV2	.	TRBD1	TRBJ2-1	TGTGCCGGTCGACGGGACAGGGGGTTCGATGAGCAGTTCTTC	CAGRRDRGFDEQFF
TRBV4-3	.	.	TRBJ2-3	TGCGCCAGCAGCCAAGGAAGGGGGAGGGGAACAGATACGCAGTATTTT	CASSQGRGRGTDTQYF
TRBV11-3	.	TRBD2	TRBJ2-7	TGTGCCAGCAGCTGGGACTACACCTACGAGCAGTACTTC	CASSWDYTYEQYF
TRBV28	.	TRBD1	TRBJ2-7	TGTGCCAGCAGCCGCCCAGGACAGGGGGCTTATAACTACGAGCAGTACTTC	CASSRPGQGAYNYEQYF
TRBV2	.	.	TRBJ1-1	TGTGCCAGCACCTCCGGGAGGAACACTGAAGCTTTCTTT	CASTSGRNTEAFF
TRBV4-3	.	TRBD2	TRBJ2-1	TGCGCCAGCAGCCAACTCCTAGCGGGACCTAATGAGCAGTTCTTC	CASSQLLAGPNEQFF
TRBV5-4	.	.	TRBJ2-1	TGTGCCAGCAGCTTGGCGCCCCGCGAGAGATCCTACAATGAGCAGTTCTTC	CASSLAPRERSYNEQFF
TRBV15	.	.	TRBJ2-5	TGTGCCACCAGCAGAGATCCTCCGGAGACCCAGTACTTC	CATSRDPPETQYF
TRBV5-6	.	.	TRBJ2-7	TGTGCCAGCAGCTTTGTCAGGGTTCGGGATCTCTACGAGCAGTACTTC	CASSFVRVRDLYEQYF
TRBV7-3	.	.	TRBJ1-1	TGTGCCAGCAGCTCAAGGGGGATGGACAGCGGAGCTTTCTTT	CASSSRGMDSGAFF
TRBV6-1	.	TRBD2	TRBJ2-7	TGTGCCAGCGAGCGGGAGACGGGATACGAGCAGTACTTC	CASERETGYEQYF
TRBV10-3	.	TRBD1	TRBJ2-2	TGTGCCACGGACAGGGGCAGAGGGACCGGGGAGCTGTTTTTT	CATDRGRGTGELFF
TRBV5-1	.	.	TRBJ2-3	TGCGCCAGCAGCTTGAAAGCGGCTAGCACAGATACGCAGTATTTT	CASSLKAASTDTQYF
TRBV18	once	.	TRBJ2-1	TGTGCCAGCTCACCAGGGTACTCCTCTCGAGGTAATGAGCAGTTCTTC	CASSPGYSSRGNEQFF
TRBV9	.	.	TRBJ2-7	TGTGCCAGCACAAGAGGAAAGACGGCCCGCTACGAGCAGTACTTC	CASTRGKTARYEQYF
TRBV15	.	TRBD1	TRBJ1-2	TGTGCCACCAGCAGAGCGGGACAGGGGCACTATGGCTACACCTTC	CATSRAGQGHYGYTF
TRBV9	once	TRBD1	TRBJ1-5	TGTGCCAGCAGCGCGGGACAGGGATTTAGCAATCAGCCCCAGCATTTT	CASSAGQGFSNQPQHF
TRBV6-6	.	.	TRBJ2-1	TGTGCCAGCAGCTCGACTGGGGGAGTGGCAAATGAGCAGTTCTTC	CASSSTGGVANEQFF